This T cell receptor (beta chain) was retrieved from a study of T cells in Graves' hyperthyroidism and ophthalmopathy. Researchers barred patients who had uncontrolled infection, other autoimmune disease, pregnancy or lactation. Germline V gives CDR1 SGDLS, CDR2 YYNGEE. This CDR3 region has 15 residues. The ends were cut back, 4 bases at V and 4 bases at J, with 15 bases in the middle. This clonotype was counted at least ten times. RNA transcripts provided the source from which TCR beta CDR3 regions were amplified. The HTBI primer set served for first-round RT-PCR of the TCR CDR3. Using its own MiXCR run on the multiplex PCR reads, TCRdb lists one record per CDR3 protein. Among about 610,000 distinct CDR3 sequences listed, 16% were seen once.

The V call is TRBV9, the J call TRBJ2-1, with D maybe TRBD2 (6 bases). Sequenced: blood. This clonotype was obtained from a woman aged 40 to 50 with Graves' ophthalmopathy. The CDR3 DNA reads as TGTGCCAGCAGCCCTACTAGCCTCAGTTACAATGAGCAGTTCTTC. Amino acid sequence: CASSPTSLSYNEQFF.